Detailed here is one T cell receptor beta chain. This clone was seen just once. It lacks a known antigen. There are no base qualities to consult, and no much larger clone falls within one base. After removal of 2 bases from V and 9 bases from J, the junction retains 8 bases not matched to a gene. The germline V gene (reference sequence) yields MNHEY for CDR1 and SMNVEV for CDR2. The CDR3 measures 16 amino acids from cysteine to phenylalanine. Of the read, only the CDR3 DNA is kept; its 48 bases are in frame from base 1. This sample is part of a study of blood T cell repertoires in COVID-19 (dated by TCRdb to the early 2020s). Context from the whole study: Samples from collaborators originated in the United States, Italy and Spain and spanned both the acute and convalescent phases of COVID-19. A de-identified subject ID, COVID-19 status, age in years and sex were almost always included in the sample metadata. Where available, HLA class I and class II types were taken from metadata supplied by the sample provider and were not determined by assay-based typing. The repertoires were released in a freely available public database intended as a resource for research on the immune response to SARS-CoV-2. Deeply sampled blood TCRbeta repertoires from subjects exposed to, actively infected with, or recovered from COVID-19 were included in the dataset. The samples were drawn from two sources: the first 160 participants of the ongoing ImmuneRACE study, and 950 to 1,500 subjects contributed by 6 global collaborators. The prospective study material was composed of cDNA or gDNA derived from T cells, B-cell-depleted T cells, or PBMCs.

Each collaborating institution followed its own protocols to collect whole blood in K2EDTA tubes. For TCRbeta analysis, collaborator samples were shipped as frozen whole blood, as isolated PBMCs, or as DNA extracted from either sample type. TCRbeta CDR3 regions were amplified from genomic DNA by means of the immunoSEQ Assay, a bias-controlled multiplex PCR. In the authors' own workflow: The number of nucleated cells in each sample was estimated from the amplification of reference gene primers within the assay. To quantify the absolute abundance of each unique TCRbeta CDR3 rearrangement, sequence reads were collapsed and filtered. For each sample, productive Simpson clonality was calculated by taking the square root of Simpson's diversity index across productive rearrangements. TCRdb carries this immuneACCESS record with in-frame sequences only. Its versions omit some clonotypes, under half of them owing to an unresolved V gene in the studies checked, with the rest unexplained. The V and J calls and the clone size are those of that table, but D and trimming were determined from the DNA. A total of roughly 290,000 clones appear in this sample, about 88% of them only once. The ten largest clones add up to under 15% of the sample.

The study at large found these results: The quantity of clinical and demographic metadata differed by source and by participant and was supplied without curation.

In this chain, TRBV27 is recombined with TRBJ2-1; 12 nucleotides in the junction match TRBD2. The sequencing sample was made of peripheral blood. This sequence originates from an older woman with acute or convalescent COVID-19. CDR3 loop: CASSLTSGRPMGEQFF. The DNA sequence is TGTGCCAGCAGTTTAACTAGCGGGAGGCCCATGGGTGAGCAGTTCTTC.